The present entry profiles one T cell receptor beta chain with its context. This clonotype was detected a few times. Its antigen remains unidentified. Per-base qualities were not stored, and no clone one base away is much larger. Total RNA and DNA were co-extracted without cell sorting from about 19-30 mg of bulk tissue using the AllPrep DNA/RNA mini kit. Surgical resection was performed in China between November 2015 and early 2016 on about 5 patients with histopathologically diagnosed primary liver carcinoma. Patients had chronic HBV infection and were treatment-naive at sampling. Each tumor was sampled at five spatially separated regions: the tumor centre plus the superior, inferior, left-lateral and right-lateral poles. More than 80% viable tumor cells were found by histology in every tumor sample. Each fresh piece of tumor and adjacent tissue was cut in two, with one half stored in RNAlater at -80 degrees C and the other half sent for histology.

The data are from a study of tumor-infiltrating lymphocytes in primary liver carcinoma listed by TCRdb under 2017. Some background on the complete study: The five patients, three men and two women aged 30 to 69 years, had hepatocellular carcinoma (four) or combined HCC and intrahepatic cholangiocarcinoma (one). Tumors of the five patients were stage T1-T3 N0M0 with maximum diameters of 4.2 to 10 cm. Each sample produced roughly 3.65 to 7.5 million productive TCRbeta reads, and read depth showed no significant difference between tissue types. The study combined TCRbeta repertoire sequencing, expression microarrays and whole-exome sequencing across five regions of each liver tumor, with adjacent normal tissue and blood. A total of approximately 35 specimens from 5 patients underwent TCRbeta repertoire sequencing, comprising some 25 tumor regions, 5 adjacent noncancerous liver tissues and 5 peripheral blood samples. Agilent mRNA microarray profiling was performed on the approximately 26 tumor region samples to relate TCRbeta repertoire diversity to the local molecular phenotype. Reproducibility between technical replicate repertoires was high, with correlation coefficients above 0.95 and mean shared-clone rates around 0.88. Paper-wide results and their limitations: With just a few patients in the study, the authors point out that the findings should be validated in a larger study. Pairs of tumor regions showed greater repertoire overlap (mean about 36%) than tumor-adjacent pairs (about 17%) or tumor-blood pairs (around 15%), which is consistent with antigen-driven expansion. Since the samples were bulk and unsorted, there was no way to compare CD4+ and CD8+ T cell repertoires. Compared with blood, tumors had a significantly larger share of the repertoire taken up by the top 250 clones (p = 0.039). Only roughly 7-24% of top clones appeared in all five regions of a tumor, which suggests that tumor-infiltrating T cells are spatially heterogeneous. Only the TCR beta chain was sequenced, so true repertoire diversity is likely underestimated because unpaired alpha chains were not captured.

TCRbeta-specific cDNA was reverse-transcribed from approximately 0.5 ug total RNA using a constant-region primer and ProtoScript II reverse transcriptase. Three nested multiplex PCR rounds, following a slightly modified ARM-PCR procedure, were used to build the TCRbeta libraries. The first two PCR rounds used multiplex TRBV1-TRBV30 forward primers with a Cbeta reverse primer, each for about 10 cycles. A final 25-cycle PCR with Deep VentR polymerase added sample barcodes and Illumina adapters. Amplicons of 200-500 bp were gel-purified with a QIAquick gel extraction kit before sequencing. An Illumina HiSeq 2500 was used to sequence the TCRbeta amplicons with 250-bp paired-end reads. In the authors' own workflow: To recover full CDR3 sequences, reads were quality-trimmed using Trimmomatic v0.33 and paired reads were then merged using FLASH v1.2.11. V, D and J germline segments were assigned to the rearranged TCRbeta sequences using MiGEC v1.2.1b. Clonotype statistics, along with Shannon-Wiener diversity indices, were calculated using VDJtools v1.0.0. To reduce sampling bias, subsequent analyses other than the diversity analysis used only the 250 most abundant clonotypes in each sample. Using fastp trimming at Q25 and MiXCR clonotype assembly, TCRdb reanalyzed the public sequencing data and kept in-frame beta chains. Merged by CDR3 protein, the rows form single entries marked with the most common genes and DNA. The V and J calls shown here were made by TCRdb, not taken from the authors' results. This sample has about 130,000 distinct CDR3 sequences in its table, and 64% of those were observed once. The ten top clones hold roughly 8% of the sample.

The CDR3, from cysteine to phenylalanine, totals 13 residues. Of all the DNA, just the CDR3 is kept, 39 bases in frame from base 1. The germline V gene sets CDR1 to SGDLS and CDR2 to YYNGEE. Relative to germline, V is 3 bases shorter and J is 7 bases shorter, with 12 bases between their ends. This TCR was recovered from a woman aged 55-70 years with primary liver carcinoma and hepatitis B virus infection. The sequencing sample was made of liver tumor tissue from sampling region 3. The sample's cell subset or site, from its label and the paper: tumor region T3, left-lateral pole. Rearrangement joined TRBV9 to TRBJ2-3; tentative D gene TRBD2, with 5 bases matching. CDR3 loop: CASSAQLENTQYF. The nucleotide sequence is TGTGCCAGCAGCGCCCAACTAGAAAATACGCAGTATTTT.